The entry below gives a single T cell receptor (beta chain) sequence along with its context. The antigen remains undetermined. The data were obtained in a study of siplizumab effects on memory and regulatory T cells. Notes on the study in general: Treg-derived clones made up an average of 68.8% of mappable alloreactive CD4+ clones with siplizumab and 25% to 30% in controls. There appeared to be greater diversity in naive T cells than in memory cells, and naive T cells seemed major contributors to the alloresponse. The study found that siplizumab significantly reduced alloreactive sequences traceable to unstimulated CD4+ memory cells. The authors mapped only a minor fraction of alloreactive clones to unstimulated subsets.

Profiled with immunoSEQ multiplex PCR; TCRdb holds only in-frame clones, not every one. The sample gives tens of thousands of clones, around 93% of which show up once; around 20% is in the top ten. Looked up from germline, CDR1 is SGHNT and CDR2 is YENEEA. The CDR3 spans 17 residues. J gave up 5 bases and V 4 bases, and 14 bases lay outside the gene matches. Sequenced: CD8+ T cells sorted from blood. The receptor's source is a human donor in good health. The chain employs TRBV11-3 and TRBJ2-5; TRBD1 matches 9 bases. The CDR3 nucleotides read TGTGCCAGCAGCTCGAGATTGACAGGGGGTCAATTGGAGACCCAGTACTTC. This encodes CASSSRLTGGQLETQYF.